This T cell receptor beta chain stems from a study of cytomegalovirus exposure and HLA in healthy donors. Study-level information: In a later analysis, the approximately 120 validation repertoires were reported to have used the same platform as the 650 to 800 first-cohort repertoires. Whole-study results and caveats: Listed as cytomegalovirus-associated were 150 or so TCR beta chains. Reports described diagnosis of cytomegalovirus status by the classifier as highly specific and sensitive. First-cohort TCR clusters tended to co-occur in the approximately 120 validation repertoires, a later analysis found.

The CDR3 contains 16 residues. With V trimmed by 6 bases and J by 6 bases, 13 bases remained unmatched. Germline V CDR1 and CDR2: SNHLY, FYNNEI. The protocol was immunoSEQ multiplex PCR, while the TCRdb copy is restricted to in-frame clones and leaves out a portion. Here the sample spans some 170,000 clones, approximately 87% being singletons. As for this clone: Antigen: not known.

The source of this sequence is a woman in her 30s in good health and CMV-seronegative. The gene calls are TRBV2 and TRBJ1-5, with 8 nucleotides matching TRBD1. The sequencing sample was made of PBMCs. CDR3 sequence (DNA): TGTGCCAGCAGGGGGTTTGACAGGGGAGTTCCTCAGCCCCAGCATTTT. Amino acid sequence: CASRGFDRGVPQPQHF. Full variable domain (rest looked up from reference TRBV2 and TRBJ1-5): EPEVTQTPSHQVTQMGQEVILRCVPISNHLYFYWYRQILGQKVEFLVSFYNNEISEKSEIFDDQFSVERPDGSNFTLKIRSTKLEDSAMYFCASRGFDRGVPQPQHFGDGTRLSIL.